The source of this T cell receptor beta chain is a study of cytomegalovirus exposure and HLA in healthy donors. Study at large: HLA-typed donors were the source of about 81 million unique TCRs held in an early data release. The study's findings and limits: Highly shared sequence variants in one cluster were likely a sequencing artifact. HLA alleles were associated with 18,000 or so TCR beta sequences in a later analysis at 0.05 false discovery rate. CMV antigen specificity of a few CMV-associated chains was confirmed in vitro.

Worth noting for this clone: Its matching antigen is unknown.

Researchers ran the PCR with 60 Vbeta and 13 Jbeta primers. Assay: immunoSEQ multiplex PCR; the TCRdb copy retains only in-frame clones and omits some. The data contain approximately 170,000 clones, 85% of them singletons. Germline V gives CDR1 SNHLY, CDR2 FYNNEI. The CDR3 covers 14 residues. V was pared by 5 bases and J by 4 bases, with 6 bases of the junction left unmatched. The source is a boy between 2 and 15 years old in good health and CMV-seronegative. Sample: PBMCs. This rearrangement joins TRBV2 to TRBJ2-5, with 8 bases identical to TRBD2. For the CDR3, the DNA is TGTGCCAGCAGTCCCGGCGGGGGGCGAGAGACCCAGTACTTC. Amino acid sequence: CASSPGGGRETQYF.